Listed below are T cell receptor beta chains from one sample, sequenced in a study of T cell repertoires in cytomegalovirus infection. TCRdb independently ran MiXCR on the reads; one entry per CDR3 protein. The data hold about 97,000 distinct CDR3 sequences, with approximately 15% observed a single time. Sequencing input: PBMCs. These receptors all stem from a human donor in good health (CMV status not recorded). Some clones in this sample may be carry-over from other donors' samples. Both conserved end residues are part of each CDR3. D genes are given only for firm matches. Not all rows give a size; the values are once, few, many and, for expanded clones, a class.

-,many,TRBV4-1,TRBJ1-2,TGCGCCAGCAGGGGCAGTTCCTACAGAGATGCGGTCTATGGCTACACCTTC,CASRGSSYRDAVYGYTF
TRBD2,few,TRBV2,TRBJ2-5,TGTGCCAGCACCTCGTCCGGCGGGGGGGTCCGGGAGACCCAGTACTTC,CASTSSGGGVRETQYF
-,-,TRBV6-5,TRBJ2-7,TGTGCCAGCAGCCCGGCCGTGACCTACGAGCAGTACTTC,CASSPAVTYEQYF
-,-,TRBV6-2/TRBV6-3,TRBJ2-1,TGTGCCAGCAGTTTACGAATGGAGCAGTTCTTC,CASSLRMEQFF
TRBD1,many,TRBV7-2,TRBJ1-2,TGTGCCAGCAGCCCACGCTTGGACAGGGGAATCGGCTACACCTTC,CASSPRLDRGIGYTF
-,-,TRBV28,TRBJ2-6,TGTGCCAGCAGTTCAGAAAGGGGAGGGGCCAACGTCCTGACTTTC,CASSSERGGANVLTF
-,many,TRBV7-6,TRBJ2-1,TGTGCCAGCAGCTTATCAGGGAAGCAGTTCTTC,CASSLSGKQFF
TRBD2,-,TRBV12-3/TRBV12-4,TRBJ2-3,TGTGCCAGCGGAAATAGCGGGGGGGCCGATACGCAGTATTTT,CASGNSGGADTQYF
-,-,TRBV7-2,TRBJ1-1,TGTGCCAGCAGCTTTAATAGGGGCAGCACTGAAGCTTTCTTT,CASSFNRGSTEAFF
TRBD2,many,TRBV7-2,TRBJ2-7,TGTGCCAGCAGCGCGGGGGGGGTAATATCCTACGAGCAGTACTTC,CASSAGGVISYEQYF
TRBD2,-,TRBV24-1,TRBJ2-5,TGTGCCACCAGTGATACCGGGACTACCCGAGAGACCCAGTACTTC,CATSDTGTTRETQYF
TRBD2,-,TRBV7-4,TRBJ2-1,TGTGCCAGCGGATTGCGGGGGGGCTCCAATGAGCAGTTCTTC,CASGLRGGSNEQFF
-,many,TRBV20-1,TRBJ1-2,TGCAGTGCTAGAGATCCTGGAAAAGGCTATGGCTACACCTTC,CSARDPGKGYGYTF
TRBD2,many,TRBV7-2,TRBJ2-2,TGTGCCAGCAGCTTTTCTAGCGGGGGGATAACCGGGGAGCTGTTTTTT,CASSFSSGGITGELFF
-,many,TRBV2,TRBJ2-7,TGTGCCAGCAGCCTTAGGAGTGTGCACGAGCAGTACTTC,CASSLRSVHEQYF
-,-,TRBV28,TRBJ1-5,TGTGCCAGCAGCATCCTGGGGGGCTCTGGCAATCAGCCCCAGCATTTT,CASSILGGSGNQPQHF
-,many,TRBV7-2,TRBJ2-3,TGTGCCAGCACCTTTCAGGGAACGCCGGGAGATACGCAGTATTTT,CASTFQGTPGDTQYF